Sequencing of this T cell receptor (beta chain) was carried out in a study of OX40 agonist ivuxolimab in advanced cancers. Study information: Patients were about 83% male with ages roughly 20 to 80, mean 60. Three individuals attained partial responses, comprising one hepatocellular carcinoma case and two cutaneous melanoma cases. Study-level points and caveats: CD8+ T cells showed, on average, more clonal expansion than CD4+ cells.

V lost 1 base and J lost 7, with 14 bases in between. Germline CDR1 reads LNHNV; CDR2 reads YYDKDF (reference sequence). The CDR3 has 16 residues. Profiling relied on immunoSEQ multiplex PCR, and the TCRdb table lists in-frame clones only, not all of them. The sample yields about 76,000 clones, around four fifths seen once. This clone is a singleton in its sample. The antigen is unknown. The sequencing used CD4+ or CD8+ T cells sorted from blood, collected in a trial of the OX40 agonist ivuxolimab. The source is an adult with an advanced solid tumor such as melanoma, head and neck, liver or kidney cancer. The rearrangement uses TRBV15 and TRBJ1-6; no clear D. The CDR3, as DNA: TGTGCCACCAGCAGAGTCTGGGTTGAGGAGAATTCACCCCTCCACTTT. Protein: CATSRVWVEENSPLHF.